One sample yielded the 4 T cell receptor beta chains listed below, sequenced in a study of T-cell memory formation after mild COVID-19. TCRdb ran MiXCR on the 5' RACE reads and lists one entry per CDR3 protein. The data hold more than 450,000 distinct CDR3 sequences, with roughly 18% observed a single time. Sequencing was done on a sample of PBMCs or a T cell subset sorted from them (not recorded which). The receptor source for this set is an adult woman who had mild COVID-19 (a few samples of this study predate the infection). Cell type and time point are not known.

This chain connects TRBV3-1 to TRBJ2-5; D not resolved. Germline-derived CDR1 and CDR2 are LGHDT and YNNKEL (reference sequence). The CDR3 runs to 17 residues. V lost 0 bases, J lost 1 base, and 15 bases lay in between. CDR3 loop: CASSQDRGVQLQETQYF. DNA for the CDR3: TGTGCCAGCAGCCAAGATCGAGGTGTACAGCTCCAAGAGACCCAGTACTTC.

The chain links TRBV4-1 to TRBJ2-5; 10 bases are shared with TRBD2. The CDR3 is 17 residues long. V gave up 0 bases and J gave up 2 bases; unmatched junction bases: 6. CDR1 and CDR2 (germline): MGHRA, YSYEKL. Here the CDR3 reads CASSQDTTSGEQETQYF. The DNA for the CDR3 is TGCGCCAGCAGCCAAGATACCACTAGCGGGGAGCAAGAGACCCAGTACTTC.

The chain links TRBV6-1 to TRBJ2-1; D remains unclear. V gave up 8 bases and J gave up 4 bases, with 15 bases separating them. The CDR3 covers 14 residues. Germline CDR1 is MNHNS and CDR2 is SASEGT. The CDR3 DNA reads TGTGCCAGCTTATCGTGGGGTGTTTACAATGAGCAGTTCTTC. It is translated as CASLSWGVYNEQFF.

The chain combines TRBV4-2 with TRBJ2-3; 11 bases align to TRBD2. The V and J ends lost 0 bases and 4 bases, in that order; junction bases with no gene match: 3. The CDR3 covers 16 residues. Germline CDR1 and CDR2: LGHNA and YNFKEQ. CDR3 coding DNA: TGTGCCAGCAGCCAAGATAGTAGCGGGGGGGCAGATACGCAGTATTTT. Translation gives CASSQDSSGGADTQYF.